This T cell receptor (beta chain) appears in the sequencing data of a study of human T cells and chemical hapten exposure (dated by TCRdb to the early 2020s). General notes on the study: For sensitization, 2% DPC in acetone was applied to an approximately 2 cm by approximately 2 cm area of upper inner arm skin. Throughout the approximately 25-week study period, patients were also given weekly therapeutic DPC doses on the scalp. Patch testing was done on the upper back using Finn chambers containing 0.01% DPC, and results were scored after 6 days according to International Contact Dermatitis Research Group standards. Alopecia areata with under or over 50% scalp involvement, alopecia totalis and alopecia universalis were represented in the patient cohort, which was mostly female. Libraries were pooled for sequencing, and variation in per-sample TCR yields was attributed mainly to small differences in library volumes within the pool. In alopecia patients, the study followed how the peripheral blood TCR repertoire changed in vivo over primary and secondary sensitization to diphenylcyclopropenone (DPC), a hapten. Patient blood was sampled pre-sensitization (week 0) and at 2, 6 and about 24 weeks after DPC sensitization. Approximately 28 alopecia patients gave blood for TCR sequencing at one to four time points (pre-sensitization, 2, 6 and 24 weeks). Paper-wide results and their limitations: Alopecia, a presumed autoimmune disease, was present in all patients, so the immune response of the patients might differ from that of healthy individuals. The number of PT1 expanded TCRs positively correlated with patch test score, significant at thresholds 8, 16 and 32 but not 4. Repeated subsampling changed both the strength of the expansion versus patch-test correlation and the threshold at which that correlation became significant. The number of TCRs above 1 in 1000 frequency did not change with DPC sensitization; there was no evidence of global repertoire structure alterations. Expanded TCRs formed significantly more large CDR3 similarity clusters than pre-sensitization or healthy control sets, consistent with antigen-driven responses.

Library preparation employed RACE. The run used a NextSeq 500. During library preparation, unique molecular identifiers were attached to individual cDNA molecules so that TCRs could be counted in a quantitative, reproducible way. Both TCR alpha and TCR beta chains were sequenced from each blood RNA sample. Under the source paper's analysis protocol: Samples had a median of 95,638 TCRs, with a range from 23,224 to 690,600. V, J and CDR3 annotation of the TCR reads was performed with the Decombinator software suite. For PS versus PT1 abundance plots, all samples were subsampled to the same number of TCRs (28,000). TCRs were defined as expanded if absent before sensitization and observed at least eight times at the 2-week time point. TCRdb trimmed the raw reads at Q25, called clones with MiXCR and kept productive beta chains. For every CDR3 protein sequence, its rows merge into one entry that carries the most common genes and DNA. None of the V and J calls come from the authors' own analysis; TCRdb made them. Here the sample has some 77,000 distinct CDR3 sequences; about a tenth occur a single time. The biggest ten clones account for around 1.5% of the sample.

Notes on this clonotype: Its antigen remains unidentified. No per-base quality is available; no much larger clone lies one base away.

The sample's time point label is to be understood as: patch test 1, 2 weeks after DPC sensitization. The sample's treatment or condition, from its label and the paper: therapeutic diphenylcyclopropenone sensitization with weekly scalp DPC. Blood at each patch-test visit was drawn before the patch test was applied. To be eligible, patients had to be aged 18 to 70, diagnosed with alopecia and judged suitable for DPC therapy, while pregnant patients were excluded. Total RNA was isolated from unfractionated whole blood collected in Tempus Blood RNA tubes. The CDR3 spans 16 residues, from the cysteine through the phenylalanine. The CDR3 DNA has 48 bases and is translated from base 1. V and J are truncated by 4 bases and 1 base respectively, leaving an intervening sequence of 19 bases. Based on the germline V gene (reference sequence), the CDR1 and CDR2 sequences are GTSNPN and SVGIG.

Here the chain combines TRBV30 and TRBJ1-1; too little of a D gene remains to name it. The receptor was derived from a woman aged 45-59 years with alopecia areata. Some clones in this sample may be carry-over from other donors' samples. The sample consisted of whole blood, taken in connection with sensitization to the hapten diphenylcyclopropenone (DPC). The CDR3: CAWKNLPQQRNTEAFF. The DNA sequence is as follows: TGTGCCTGGAAAAACCTCCCCCAGCAGCGGAACACTGAAGCTTTCTTT. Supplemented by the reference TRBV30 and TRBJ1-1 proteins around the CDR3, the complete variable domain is SQTIHQWPATLVQPVGSPLSLECTVEGTSNPNLYWYRQAAGRGLQLLFYSVGIGQISSEVPQNLSASRPQDRQFILSSKKLLLSDSGFYLCAWKNLPQQRNTEAFFGQGTRLTVV.